This record looks at one T cell receptor (beta chain) sequence and its context. As yet, its antigen is unknown. TCRdb keeps only in-frame clones here, not all; method: immunoSEQ multiplex PCR. The data contain some 170,000 clones, around nine tenths of them singletons. The sample originates from a study of cytomegalovirus exposure and HLA in healthy donors. Broader study findings: TCR sequences were mostly rare, though some public TCRs occurred in many donors. Among TCR beta chains, those listed as cytomegalovirus-associated numbered approximately 150. A later analysis found first-cohort TCR clusters tended to co-occur in the approximately 110 validation repertoires.

The donors were members of the roughly 130-subject validation cohort (separate from the approximately 650-subject first cohort). This receptor was taken from a man aged 18 to 35 in good health and CMV-seropositive. The specimen sequenced was PBMCs.

CDR3 sequence reads: CASSPTRQGFSYEQYF. The CDR3 region has the DNA TGTGCCAGCAGCCCAACACGACAGGGTTTCTCCTACGAGCAGTACTTC. This chain links TRBV9 with TRBJ2-7, with TRBD1 matching 7 bases. Trimming removed 4 bases from V and 0 bases from J; junction bases left unmatched: 10. Germline CDR1 reads SGDLS; CDR2 reads YYNGEE. This CDR3 spans 16 amino acids.